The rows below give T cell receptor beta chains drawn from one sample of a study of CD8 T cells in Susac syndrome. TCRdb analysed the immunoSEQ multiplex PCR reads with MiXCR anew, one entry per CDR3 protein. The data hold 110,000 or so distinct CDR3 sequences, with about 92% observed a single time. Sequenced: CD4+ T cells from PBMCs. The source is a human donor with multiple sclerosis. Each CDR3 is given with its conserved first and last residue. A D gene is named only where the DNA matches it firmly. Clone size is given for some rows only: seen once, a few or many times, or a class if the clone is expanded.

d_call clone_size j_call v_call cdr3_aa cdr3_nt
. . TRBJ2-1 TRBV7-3 CASSLSGAPYNEQFF TGTGCCAGCAGCTTATCGGGGGCCCCCTACAATGAGCAGTTCTTC
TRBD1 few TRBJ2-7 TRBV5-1 CASSLDRQGAYEQYF TGCGCCAGCAGCTTGGACCGACAGGGCGCCTACGAGCAGTACTTC
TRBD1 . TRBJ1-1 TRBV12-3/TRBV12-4 CASSPGQGADTEAFF TGTGCCAGCAGTCCCGGACAGGGGGCTGACACTGAAGCTTTCTTT
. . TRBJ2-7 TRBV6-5 CASGLRPSSYEQYF TGTGCCAGTGGTCTCCGGCCGAGCTCCTACGAGCAGTACTTC
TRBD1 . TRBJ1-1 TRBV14 CASSQARTGGGQAFF TGTGCCAGCAGCCAAGCCAGGACAGGGGGCGGGCAAGCTTTCTTT
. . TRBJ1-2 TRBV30 CAWSTTPRGYGYTF TGTGCCTGGAGCACGACACCCAGGGGCTATGGCTACACCTTC
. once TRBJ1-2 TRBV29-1 CSVTENANYGYTF TGCAGCGTTACAGAGAACGCCAACTATGGCTACACCTTC
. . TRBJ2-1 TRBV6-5 CASSYSYTYNEQFF TGTGCCAGCAGTTACTCGTACACTTACAATGAGCAGTTCTTC
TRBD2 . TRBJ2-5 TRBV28 CASSLRGVTQETQYF TGTGCCAGCAGTTTACGGGGGGTGACGCAAGAGACCCAGTACTTC
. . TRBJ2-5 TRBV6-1 CASSEQYLQETQYF TGTGCCAGCAGTGAACAGTATTTACAAGAGACCCAGTACTTC
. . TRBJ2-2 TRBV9 CASSVGAGVTGELFF TGTGCCAGCAGCGTAGGGGCAGGGGTCACCGGGGAGCTGTTTTTT
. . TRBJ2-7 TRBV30 CAWRIGASYEQYF TGTGCCTGGAGAATAGGAGCATCCTACGAGCAGTACTTC
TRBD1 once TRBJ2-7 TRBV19 CASSDRGRFEQYF TGTGCCAGTAGCGACAGGGGAAGATTCGAGCAGTACTTC
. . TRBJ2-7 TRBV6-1 CASRIIRDGGSSEQYF TGTGCCAGCAGAATAATCAGGGACGGCGGCTCGTCCGAGCAGTACTTC
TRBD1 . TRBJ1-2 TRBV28 CASSLTTGTGRYYGYTF TGTGCCAGCAGTTTAACGACCGGGACAGGAAGATACTATGGCTACACCTTC
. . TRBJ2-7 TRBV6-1 CASSDYSVGEQYF TGTGCCAGCAGTGACTACTCCGTGGGAGAGCAGTACTTC
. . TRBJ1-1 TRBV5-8 CASSPGGGILNTEAFF TGTGCCAGCAGCCCGGGTGGGGGGATCTTGAACACTGAAGCTTTCTTT
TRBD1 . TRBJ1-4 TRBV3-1 CASSWTGIDEKLFF TGTGCCAGCAGCTGGACAGGGATAGACGAAAAACTGTTTTTT
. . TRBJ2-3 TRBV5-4 CASSPGHRSTSTDTQYF TGTGCCAGCAGCCCGGGACACCGTTCCACTAGCACAGATACGCAGTATTTT
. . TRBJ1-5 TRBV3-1 CASSRGADSGSNQPQHF TGTGCCAGCAGCCGTGGGGCCGACTCGGGGAGCAATCAGCCCCAGCATTTT
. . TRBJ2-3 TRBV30 CAWSAWAGSTDTQYF TGTGCCTGGAGTGCGTGGGCAGGAAGCACAGATACGCAGTATTTT
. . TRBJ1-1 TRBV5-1 CASSSPRGNTEAFF TGCGCCAGCAGCAGCCCACGGGGGAACACTGAAGCTTTCTTT
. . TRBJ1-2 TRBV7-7 CASSPARVGPYTF TGTGCCAGCAGCCCAGCCCGAGTTGGCCCCTACACCTTC
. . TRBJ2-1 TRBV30 CAWSIDLSSYNEQFF TGTGCCTGGAGTATCGATCTTAGCTCCTACAATGAGCAGTTCTTC
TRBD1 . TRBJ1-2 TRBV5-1 CASSLAGGLFGYTF TGCGCCAGCAGCTTGGCAGGGGGGCTGTTCGGCTACACCTTC
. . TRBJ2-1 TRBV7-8 CASSMRVSSYNEQFF TGTGCCAGCAGCATGCGCGTTAGCTCCTACAATGAGCAGTTCTTC
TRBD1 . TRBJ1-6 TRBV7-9 CASSRTGTDTYVNNSPLHF TGTGCCAGCAGCCGTACCGGGACAGACACTTACGTTAATAATTCACCCCTCCACTTT
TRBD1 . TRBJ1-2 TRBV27 CASSQNRGRDGYTF TGTGCCAGCAGTCAAAACAGGGGGCGCGATGGCTACACCTTC
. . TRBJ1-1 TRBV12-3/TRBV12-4 CASRLQAGNTEAFF TGTGCCAGCAGACTACAGGCCGGGAACACTGAAGCTTTCTTT
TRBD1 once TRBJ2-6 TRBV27 CASSGQGPSGANVLTF TGTGCCAGCAGCGGACAGGGACCCTCTGGGGCCAACGTCCTGACTTTC
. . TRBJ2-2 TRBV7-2 CASSRLGSGELFF TGTGCCAGCAGCCGATTGGGGTCCGGGGAGCTGTTTTTT
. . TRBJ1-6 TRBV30 CAWTLVSGYHSPLHF TGTGCCTGGACCCTGGTTTCAGGGTATCACTCACCCCTCCACTTT
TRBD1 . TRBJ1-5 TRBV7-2 CASSPQTGSNQPQHF TGTGCCAGCAGCCCGCAGACAGGGAGCAATCAGCCCCAGCATTTT
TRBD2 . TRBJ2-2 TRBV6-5 CASSYSSGGADTGELFF TGTGCCAGCAGTTACTCAAGCGGGGGGGCCGACACCGGGGAGCTGTTTTTT
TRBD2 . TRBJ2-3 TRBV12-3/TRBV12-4 CASSLGLAGDTDTQYF TGTGCCAGCAGTTTGGGACTAGCGGGGGACACAGATACGCAGTATTTT
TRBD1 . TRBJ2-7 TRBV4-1 CASSHQGQGAIEQYF TGCGCCAGCAGCCACCAAGGACAGGGGGCGATCGAGCAGTACTTC
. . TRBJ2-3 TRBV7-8 CASSAQLAEADTQYF TGTGCCAGCAGCGCCCAACTAGCAGAGGCAGATACGCAGTATTTT
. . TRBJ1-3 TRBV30 CAWSVERSGNTIYF TGTGCCTGGAGTGTGGAACGCTCTGGAAACACCATATATTTT
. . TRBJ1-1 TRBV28 CASSLWVQGWAFF TGTGCCAGCAGTTTATGGGTGCAGGGCTGGGCTTTCTTT
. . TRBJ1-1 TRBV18 CASSPRGTMNTEAFF TGTGCCAGCTCACCACGTGGGACCATGAACACTGAAGCTTTCTTT
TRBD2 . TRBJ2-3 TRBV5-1 CASSLTSGAMTDTQYF TGCGCCAGCAGCTTGACTAGCGGGGCCATGACAGATACGCAGTATTTT
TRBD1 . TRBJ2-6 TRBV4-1 CASSQLSGTAASGANVLTF TGCGCCAGCAGCCAGCTCTCCGGGACAGCCGCCTCTGGGGCCAACGTCCTGACTTTC
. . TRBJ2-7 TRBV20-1 CSARTAREQYF TGCAGTGCTAGAACCGCGAGAGAGCAGTACTTC
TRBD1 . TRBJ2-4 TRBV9 CASSFRDRQNIQYF TGTGCCAGCAGTTTCCGGGACAGGCAAAACATTCAGTACTTC
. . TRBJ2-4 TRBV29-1 CSVEKDLAKNIQYF TGCAGCGTTGAGAAGGACTTAGCCAAAAACATTCAGTACTTC
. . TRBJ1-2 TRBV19 CASKRGANYGYTF TGTGCCAGTAAGAGGGGTGCGAACTATGGCTACACCTTC
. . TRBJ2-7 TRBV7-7 CASSLAADSYEQYF TGTGCTAGCAGCTTAGCGGCAGATTCCTACGAGCAGTACTTC
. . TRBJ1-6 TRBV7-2 CASSLVGPPNSPLHF TGTGCCAGCAGCTTAGTCGGCCCCCCGAATTCACCCCTCCACTTT
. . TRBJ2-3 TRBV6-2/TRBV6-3 CASTRDSTDTQYF TGTGCCAGCACCAGGGACAGCACAGATACGCAGTATTTT
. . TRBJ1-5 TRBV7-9 CASSPQGNDQPQHF TGTGCCAGCAGCCCACAGGGAAACGATCAGCCCCAGCATTTT
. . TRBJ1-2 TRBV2 CASSEKGRSYGYTF TGTGCCAGCAGTGAAAAAGGACGGTCCTATGGCTACACCTTC
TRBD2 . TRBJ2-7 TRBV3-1 CASSQGRVTSPFQQYF TGTGCCAGCAGCCAAGGCCGGGTGACTAGCCCTTTCCAGCAGTACTTC